This TCR beta chain comes out of a study of blood T cell repertoires in COVID-19. Study summary: Sites across the United States, Italy and Spain contributed samples from acute and convalescent COVID-19. Sources were T cells, B-cell-depleted T cells, or PBMCs; the material itself was cDNA or gDNA.

The CDR3 sequence is 15 residues long. Study processing details: Researchers report that nucleated cell counts were estimated from reference gene primer amplification. Sequencing was performed with immunoSEQ multiplex PCR; in TCRdb, only in-frame clones are kept and a portion is missing. V and J calls and clone size follow that table, whereas D and trimming were derived from the DNA. The sample has roughly 240,000 clones, over 80% seen once; the top ten hold just over 2.5%. The chain is built from TRBV21-1 and TRBJ1-5. TRBV21-1 is designated a pseudogene. Sequenced sample: PBMCs or T cells enriched from blood (not recorded which). This TCR came from a woman aged 25-40 years with acute COVID-19. CDR3 sequence (DNA): TGTGCCAGTAGATCATCGGGAGTTAGCAATCAGCCCCAGCATTTT. Its translation: CASRSSGVSNQPQHF.